Described below is a single T cell receptor (beta chain) sequence and its context. Antigen: not known. Healthy donors of bone marrow made up the group. The study ran its PCR with 60 Vbeta and 13 Jbeta primers. Sequencing used immunoSEQ multiplex PCR; TCRdb keeps in-frame clones, though not all of them. The repertoire holds 170,000 or so clones, with 77% as singletons. CDR3 length: 15 residues. Per germline, CDR1 MNHEY and CDR2 SMNVEV (reference sequence). V lost 9 bases to trimming and J lost 3 bases; unmatched junction nucleotides: 8. This record comes from a study of cytomegalovirus exposure and HLA in healthy donors. Notes on the study in general: Segments of the TCR beta V type were, in most cases, productive about 87% or about 30% of the time in an earlier analysis. Across donors, most TCRs were seen rarely, yet some public ones were widespread.

The TCR comes from a woman between 25 and 40 years old in good health and CMV-seronegative. Material: PBMCs. V and J are TRBV27 and TRBJ1-3; TRBD1 matches 10 bases. CDR3 sequence (DNA): TGTGCCAGTTCAACCGGGACAGGGGTTGGAAACACCATATATTTT. Protein sequence: CASSTGTGVGNTIYF.